Presented here are 27 T cell receptor beta chains from one specimen sequenced in a study of T cells in Graves' hyperthyroidism and ophthalmopathy. RNA transcripts gave rise to amplified TCR beta CDR3 regions. Initially, a first-round RT-PCR of the TCR CDR3 employed the HTBI primer set. TCRdb called the multiplex PCR reads again in MiXCR, with one record for every CDR3 protein. The sample has 640,000 or so distinct CDR3 sequences, around 15% seen once. The sample consisted of blood. The receptors were gathered from a woman in her thirties or forties with Graves' ophthalmopathy.

There are many counts of this clonotype. The chain uses TRBV6-2 or TRBV6-3 and TRBJ2-7; D not certain. This CDR3 spans 14 amino acids. The germline V and J ends were trimmed by 3 bases and 1 base, with 10 bases remaining between them. From germline, CDR1 is MNHEY and CDR2 SVGEGT. The CDR3 is CASSYRGSSYEQYF. As DNA, the CDR3 is TGTGCCAGCAGTTATCGTGGCAGTTCCTACGAGCAGTACTTC.

This clonotype has a count of ten or more. This chain links TRBV12-3 or TRBV12-4 with TRBJ1-5; 7 bases align to TRBD1. The CDR3 is made up of 14 amino acids. Trimming cost V 3 bases and J 5 bases; bases outside gene matches: 4. Here the CDR3 reads CASSLAGGDQPQHF. CDR3 nucleotide sequence: TGTGCCAGCAGTTTGGCAGGGGGGGATCAGCCCCAGCATTTT.

This clonotype has a count of ten or more. The junction shows a germline mismatch at one end, possibly a read error. This chain joins TRBV28 and TRBJ1-2; no definite D call. This CDR3 region has 12 residues. CDR1 is MDHEN and CDR2 is SYDVKM in the germline V gene. The CDR3 loop reads CASSSGHRPLDF. The CDR3 nucleotides read TGTGCCAGCAGTTCTGGCCATCGCCCCCTCGACTTC.

This clonotype was counted ten times or more. This chain joins TRBV12-3 or TRBV12-4 and TRBJ2-2, with a tentative D call TRBD2 (6 bases). The V and J ends lost 6 bases and 6 bases respectively, with 8 bases between them. The CDR3 runs 12 residues. The CDR3 sequence is CASSTSPGELFF. The CDR3 DNA reads as TGTGCCAGCAGCACTAGCCCCGGGGAGCTGTTTTTT.

J is TRBJ2-7 and V is TRBV20-1; unclear D gene. Deletions cut 1 base from V and 4 bases from J, with 17 bases between. CDR1 and CDR2 (germline): DFQATT, SNEGSKA (reference sequence). The CDR3 spans 15 residues. Here the CDR3 reads CSARGTDLRVYEQYF. DNA for the CDR3: TGCAGTGCTAGAGGAACTGACTTAAGGGTGTACGAGCAGTACTTC.

This rearrangement joins TRBV29-1 to TRBJ1-3; no clear D gene. Germline values: CDR1 SQVTM, CDR2 ANQGSEA. V lost 3 bases and J lost 4, with 16 bases in between. The CDR3 extends over 15 amino acids. The CDR3 sequence is CSVDLPESPGNTIYF. The DNA of the CDR3 is TGCAGCGTTGATCTGCCAGAATCCCCCGGAAACACCATATATTTT.

Many counts were recorded for this clonotype. The V call is TRBV27, the J call TRBJ1-2; 7 bases are a match to TRBD1. Germline CDR1 reads MNHEY; CDR2 reads SMNVEV (reference sequence). Trimming took 2 bases from V and 7 from J; bases not matched to a gene: 4. This CDR3 comprises 13 residues. The CDR3 loop is CASSLIGGVGYTF. CDR3 DNA sequence: TGTGCCAGCAGTTTAATAGGGGGCGTTGGCTACACCTTC.

This clonotype was seen at least ten times. CDR3 nucleotide sequence: TGTGCCAGCAGTGAGTTGGGACTGAACTATGGCTACACCTTC. It specifies CASSELGLNYGYTF. The rearrangement uses TRBV25-1 and TRBJ1-2; weak D call: TRBD1 (5 bases). Germline V CDR1 and CDR2: MGHDK, SYGVNS. This CDR3 contains 14 residues. V dropped 3 bases and J dropped 2 bases, with 10 bases sitting between them.

This clonotype was found many times. This sequence joins TRBV12-3 or TRBV12-4 and TRBJ2-5; 10 bases match TRBD2. CDR3 length equals 14 residues. Trimming took 4 bases from V and 3 from J; bases not matched to a gene: 2. CDR3 loop: CASSSSGSEETQYF. CDR3 DNA: TGTGCCAGCAGTTCTAGCGGGAGTGAAGAGACCCAGTACTTC.

This clonotype has ten or more counts. The chain has TRBV7-3 and TRBJ1-1; D ambiguous. The CDR3 extends over 15 amino acids. Trimming took 1 base from V and 1 from J, leaving 10 bases between them. Looked up from germline, CDR1 is SGHTA and CDR2 is FQGTGA. For the CDR3, the DNA is TGTGCCAGCAGCTTAAGGCCGGATCCGAACACTGAAGCTTTCTTT. It yields the protein CASSLRPDPNTEAFF.

Comment on this clonotype: Being one base from a much bigger clone, this may be a read error. The CDR3 is CASSSYRVWDGYTF. The CDR3 DNA reads as TGTGCCAGCAGTTCGTACAGGGTTTGGGATGGCTACACCTTC. V usage is TRBV28 and J usage is TRBJ1-2; weak D call: TRBD1 (6 bases). The CDR3 sequence is 14 residues long. Germline values: CDR1 MDHEN, CDR2 SYDVKM. With 4 bases removed from V and 6 bases from J, the gap between germline ends came to 15 bases.

The chain couples TRBV7-9 to TRBJ2-7; 11 bases align to TRBD2. Trimming took 4 bases from V and 9 from J; bases not matched to a gene: 8. The CDR3 consists of 14 residues. Germline lookup yields CDR1 SEHNR and CDR2 FQNEAQ (reference sequence). Here the CDR3 DNA reads TGTGCCAGCAGCTCCCTAGCGGGAGGATTTGGGCAGTACTTC. It translates to CASSSLAGGFGQYF.

In its sample, this clonotype was seen a few times. The V call is TRBV10-3, the J call TRBJ2-7; D is unresolved. The germline CDR1 and CDR2 sequences are ENHRY and SYGVKD. The V end was cut by 0 bases, the J end by 6 bases, with 9 bases between. The CDR3 loop spans 13 amino acids. The CDR3 DNA follows: TGTGCCATCAGTGAGTCAAGAATCCGCGAGCAGTACTTC. This encodes CAISESRIREQYF.

This clonotype came up many times. The V gene is TRBV2, the J gene TRBJ2-7; 7 bases line up with TRBD2. The V and J ends lost 4 bases and 2 bases, in that order; junction bases with no gene match: 5. The CDR3 runs to 14 residues. The germline CDR1 and CDR2 sequences are SNHLY and FYNNEI. For the CDR3, the DNA is TGTGCCAGCAGTGTTGAGGGAGGGCCCTACGAGCAGTACTTC. Residues: CASSVEGGPYEQYF.

This rearrangement joins TRBV6-1 to TRBJ2-2, with TRBD2 as a possible D gene (5 bases). Germline V gives CDR1 MNHNS, CDR2 SASEGT. Trimming cost V 8 bases and J 4 bases, with 8 bases left between them. The CDR3 totals 12 residues. The CDR3: CASGSFTGELFF. The CDR3 DNA follows: TGTGCCAGCGGGAGTTTCACCGGGGAGCTGTTTTTT.

This clonotype was counted at least ten times. The chain couples TRBV6-1 to TRBJ2-7, with 8 bases identical to TRBD1. CDR3 length: 14 amino acids. Germline V lookup: CDR1 MNHNS, CDR2 SASEGT. With V trimmed by 6 bases and J by 6 bases, 10 bases remained unmatched. CDR3 loop: CASSTGTGRAEQYF. The CDR3 bases are TGTGCCAGCAGCACCGGGACAGGACGGGCCGAGCAGTACTTC.

This clonotype has only a few counts. This CDR3 reads CASSFPGTGTEAFF. CDR3 DNA sequence: TGCGCCAGCAGCTTCCCGGGGACTGGAACTGAAGCTTTCTTT. J is TRBJ1-1 and V is TRBV5-1; D is possibly TRBD1 (5 bases). Trimming shortened V by 2 bases and J by 5 bases, and 13 bases separated the two germline ends. The CDR3 runs to 14 residues. The germline V gene has CDR1 SGHRS and CDR2 YFSETQ.

This clonotype was observed at least ten times. The chain is built from TRBV7-2 and TRBJ2-5; D gene uncertain. V was cut by 5 bases and J by 1 base, with 11 bases left in between. CDR1 is SGHTA and CDR2 is FQGNSA in the germline V gene. The length of the CDR3 is 14 residues. The CDR3 region is CASSLRRLQETQYF. In DNA, the CDR3 is TGTGCCAGCAGCCTCAGACGCCTCCAAGAGACCCAGTACTTC.

This clonotype was observed at least ten times. V and J are TRBV28 and TRBJ1-1, with D maybe TRBD1 (6 bases). Trimming left V 10 bases short and J 0 bases short, with 18 bases between. CDR1 MDHEN and CDR2 SYDVKM come from the germline V gene. The CDR3 has 15 residues. The DNA of the CDR3 is TGTGCCACCACGAAAGTGGACAGTATGAACACTGAAGCTTTCTTT. Translation gives CATTKVDSMNTEAFF.

This clonotype was observed a few times. The chain carries TRBV27 and TRBJ1-5, with 7 bases lining up with TRBD1. The CDR3 sequence is 16 residues long. Germline V CDR1 and CDR2: MNHEY, SMNVEV (reference sequence). V shed 5 bases and J 5 bases; nucleotides not matched to a gene: 12. CDR3 sequence reads: CASSHLGTEWDQPQHF. The CDR3 bases are TGTGCCAGCAGTCACTTAGGGACAGAGTGGGATCAGCCCCAGCATTTT.

The CDR3 protein is CASSPGTTNTEAFF. As DNA, the CDR3 is TGTGCCAGCAGCCCGGGGACTACAAACACTGAAGCTTTCTTT. J is TRBJ1-1 and V is TRBV9; TRBD1 is a possible D gene (5 bases). V lost 4 bases and J lost 2, with 12 bases in between. The length of the CDR3 is 14 residues. The V gene's germline CDR1 is SGDLS and CDR2 YYNGEE.

This clonotype was observed a few times. The junction and the germline gene differ at one end; a read error may be behind it. The genes are TRBV6-1 and TRBJ2-7; TRBD1 matches 10 bases. The CDR3 has 16 residues. Germline V gene sequence: CDR1 MNHNS, CDR2 SASEGT. DNA for the CDR3: TGTGCCAGCAGTGAAGGCCCGGGACAGGGGTTTAGCGGATCAGACTTC. It yields the protein CASSEGPGQGFSGSDF.

This clonotype was recorded many times. The genes are TRBV3-1 and TRBJ1-2; D unclear. This CDR3 is 13 amino acids long. Trimming took off 1 base at V and 2 bases at J, with 5 bases between the two ends. Looked up from germline, CDR1 is LGHDT and CDR2 is YNNKEL (reference sequence). This CDR3 is CASSQGNNYGYTF. Written as DNA, the CDR3 is TGTGCCAGCAGCCAAGGCAACAACTATGGCTACACCTTC.

This clonotype has ten or more counts. The chain uses TRBV12-3 or TRBV12-4 and TRBJ1-3, with D unclear. V lost 2 bases and J lost 0, with 5 bases in between. This CDR3 has 14 residues. CDR3 coding DNA: TGTGCCAGCAGTTTATGGGGCTCTGGAAACACCATATATTTT. Protein: CASSLWGSGNTIYF.

Concerning this clonotype itself: A read error is possible here, since a much larger clone lies one base away. The V gene is TRBV2, the J gene TRBJ1-2; 8 bases are shared with TRBD1. Germline CDR1 is SNHLY and CDR2 is FYNNEI. The CDR3 length is 14 residues. This CDR3 reads CASSKDRDDYGYAF. The CDR3 DNA is TGTGCCAGCAGTAAGGACAGGGATGACTATGGCTACGCCTTC.

This clonotype was picked up many times. This rearrangement joins TRBV6-1 to TRBJ1-2, with TRBD1 identical over 8 bases. The CDR3 is 13 residues long. V lost 6 bases to trimming and J lost 6 bases; unmatched junction nucleotides: 6. Germline V gene data show CDR1 as MNHNS and CDR2 as SASEGT. CDR3 region: CASSLDRADGYTF. The CDR3 bases are TGTGCCAGCAGCCTGGACAGGGCCGATGGCTACACCTTC.

This clonotype was seen ten or more times. J is TRBJ1-2 and V is TRBV7-2; 9 bases are a match to TRBD1. Germline CDR1 is SGHTA and CDR2 is FQGNSA. Trimming removed 1 base from V and 4 bases from J; junction bases left unmatched: 7. CDR3 length: 16 amino acids. CDR3 DNA: TGTGCCAGCAGCTTAGGCTCCGGACAGGGGACCTATGGCTACACCTTC. Translating it yields CASSLGSGQGTYGYTF.